This paragraph covers one T cell receptor beta chain sequence. Its antigen is as yet unknown. Among the patients, none had received any treatment before thyroid surgery. These data are taken from a study of metastatic and nonmetastatic thyroid tumors. Across the whole study: Malignant thyroid and benign thyroid patients provided blood and tumor or nodule tissue whose repertoires were compared. Study-level findings and limits: Significantly greater TCR beta diversity was reportedly found in malignant thyroid tumors than in benign nodules (in blood and tumor).

Via MiXCR, TCRdb re-called the PCR reads. The repertoire has some 41,000 clones, 28% of them found once; the top ten carry about 10%. CDR1 and CDR2 (germline): SGHRS, YFSETQ. V was clipped by 4 bases and J by 10 bases; unmatched bases: 7. The CDR3 consists of 15 residues. This clonotype was sampled from a male donor with papillary thyroid cancer or a benign thyroid nodule (not recorded which). Some clones in this sample may be carry-over from other donors' samples. The chain joins TRBV5-1 to TRBJ2-1; 14 bases align to TRBD2. The sequenced material came from blood. CDR3 sequence reads: CASSPGLAGVREQFF. CDR3 nucleotides: TGCGCCAGCAGCCCGGGACTAGCGGGAGTAAGGGAGCAGTTCTTC.